Listed below are T cell receptor beta chains from one sample, sequenced in a study of blood T cells in healthy people across ages. Each CDR3 protein gets one entry after TCRdb re-called the 5' RACE reads with MiXCR. The sample has about 1.6 million distinct CDR3 sequences, almost 35% seen once. Sample: blood. Every receptor here comes from a woman aged 30 to 39 in good health. Each CDR3 is given with its conserved first and last residue. Fields, in order: CDR3 protein, CDR3 DNA, D gene, V gene, clone size, J gene. The D gene is left open where the match is weak. Expanded clones are given a class, and other clones once, few, many or no size at all.

CDR3aa: CAIRDRGTNAEAFF; CDR3nt: TGTGCCATCAGAGACAGGGGAACGAACGCTGAAGCTTTCTTT; d_gene: TRBD1; v_gene: TRBV10-3; abundance: -; j_gene: TRBJ1-1
CDR3aa: CASSLVGLRETQYF; CDR3nt: TGTGCCAGCAGTTTAGTGGGGTTAAGAGAGACCCAGTACTTC; d_gene: -; v_gene: TRBV28; abundance: -; j_gene: TRBJ2-5
CDR3aa: CSARAGTGGNNEQFF; CDR3nt: TGCAGTGCTAGGGCCGGGACTGGAGGGAACAATGAGCAGTTCTTC; d_gene: -; v_gene: TRBV20-1; abundance: -; j_gene: TRBJ2-1
CDR3aa: CAGSTGAGETQYF; CDR3nt: TGTGCCGGCAGCACAGGGGCGGGAGAGACCCAGTACTTC; d_gene: TRBD1; v_gene: TRBV27; abundance: -; j_gene: TRBJ2-5
CDR3aa: CASSQDAQLGTDTQYF; CDR3nt: TGTGCCAGCAGCCAAGATGCGCAGCTCGGGACAGATACGCAGTATTTT; d_gene: -; v_gene: TRBV4-2; abundance: -; j_gene: TRBJ2-3
CDR3aa: CATSDPSGGASDTQYF; CDR3nt: TGTGCCACCAGTGATCCTAGCGGGGGGGCGTCAGATACGCAGTATTTT; d_gene: TRBD2; v_gene: TRBV24-1; abundance: few; j_gene: TRBJ2-3
CDR3aa: CASSQVSDSGYTF; CDR3nt: TGTGCCAGCAGCCAAGTGTCGGATTCCGGCTACACCTTC; d_gene: -; v_gene: TRBV3-1; abundance: few; j_gene: TRBJ1-2
CDR3aa: CATHSGQDQGTQYF; CDR3nt: TGTGCCACCCATTCGGGGCAGGACCAAGGGACCCAGTACTTC; d_gene: -; v_gene: TRBV12-3/TRBV12-4; abundance: -; j_gene: TRBJ2-5
CDR3aa: CASSPEQGLLYEQYF; CDR3nt: TGCGCCAGCAGCCCTGAACAGGGGTTACTCTACGAGCAGTACTTC; d_gene: TRBD1; v_gene: TRBV4-1; abundance: few; j_gene: TRBJ2-7
CDR3aa: CASSPRWTGSYEQYF; CDR3nt: TGCGCCAGCAGCCCGCGATGGACAGGCTCCTACGAGCAGTACTTC; d_gene: TRBD1; v_gene: TRBV4-1; abundance: -; j_gene: TRBJ2-7
CDR3aa: CASSLAGGDEAQYF; CDR3nt: TGCGCCAGCAGCTTGGCAGGGGGCGATGAGGCCCAGTACTTC; d_gene: TRBD1; v_gene: TRBV5-1; abundance: -; j_gene: TRBJ2-5
CDR3aa: CASSSPGTDEQYF; CDR3nt: TGTGCCAGCAGCTCCCCTGGCACGGACGAGCAGTACTTC; d_gene: -; v_gene: TRBV7-8; abundance: few; j_gene: TRBJ2-7
CDR3aa: CASTKGTNYYEQYF; CDR3nt: TGTGCCAGCACCAAAGGGACAAACTACTACGAGCAGTACTTC; d_gene: -; v_gene: TRBV2; abundance: -; j_gene: TRBJ2-7
CDR3aa: CASSLGGTGLIMNTEAFF; CDR3nt: TGTGCCAGCAGCTTGGGCGGGACAGGGCTCATAATGAACACTGAAGCTTTCTTT; d_gene: TRBD1; v_gene: TRBV5-6; abundance: -; j_gene: TRBJ1-1
CDR3aa: CASSLAGLAGEVKGDEQYF; CDR3nt: TGTGCCAGCAGCTTGGCCGGGCTAGCGGGAGAAGTAAAAGGTGACGAGCAGTACTTC; d_gene: TRBD2; v_gene: TRBV5-4; abundance: -; j_gene: TRBJ2-7
CDR3aa: CASSPLQGAYTGELFF; CDR3nt: TGTGCCAGCTCACCGCTGCAGGGGGCCTACACCGGGGAGCTGTTTTTT; d_gene: TRBD1; v_gene: TRBV18; abundance: -; j_gene: TRBJ2-2
CDR3aa: CSLLMAAYEQYF; CDR3nt: TGCAGCCTCCTAATGGCAGCCTACGAGCAGTACTTC; d_gene: -; v_gene: TRBV29-1; abundance: many; j_gene: TRBJ2-7
CDR3aa: CASSPDRALSGNTIYF; CDR3nt: TGTGCCAGCAGCCCGGACCGGGCCCTCTCTGGAAACACCATATATTTT; d_gene: -; v_gene: TRBV7-6; abundance: -; j_gene: TRBJ1-3
CDR3aa: CASSGSHRIYEQYF; CDR3nt: TGTGCCAGCAGTGGTAGCCACCGCATTTACGAGCAGTACTTC; d_gene: -; v_gene: TRBV6-1; abundance: -; j_gene: TRBJ2-7
CDR3aa: CASSYRRGRDSDTQYF; CDR3nt: TGTGCCAGCAGCTACCGCAGGGGGCGGGATTCAGATACGCAGTATTTT; d_gene: TRBD1; v_gene: TRBV6-6; abundance: -; j_gene: TRBJ2-3
CDR3aa: CASSLIVGLAFGNEQFF; CDR3nt: TGTGCCAGCAGCTTAATTGTTGGACTAGCTTTCGGCAATGAGCAGTTCTTC; d_gene: TRBD2; v_gene: TRBV7-3; abundance: -; j_gene: TRBJ2-1
CDR3aa: CASSEWGERGETQYF; CDR3nt: TGCGCCAGCAGTGAGTGGGGGGAGCGGGGAGAGACCCAGTACTTC; d_gene: TRBD2; v_gene: TRBV10-2; abundance: -; j_gene: TRBJ2-5
CDR3aa: CASSKGLAGAVQETQYF; CDR3nt: TGTGCCAGCAGTAAGGGGCTTGCGGGAGCGGTCCAAGAGACCCAGTACTTC; d_gene: TRBD2; v_gene: TRBV28; abundance: -; j_gene: TRBJ2-5
CDR3aa: CSARGAGGTYEQYF; CDR3nt: TGCAGTGCTAGAGGGGCAGGGGGGACCTACGAGCAGTACTTC; d_gene: -; v_gene: TRBV20-1; abundance: -; j_gene: TRBJ2-7
CDR3aa: CASSADRPNTEAFF; CDR3nt: TGTGCCAGCAGTGCGGACAGGCCGAACACTGAAGCTTTCTTT; d_gene: TRBD1; v_gene: TRBV27; abundance: -; j_gene: TRBJ1-1